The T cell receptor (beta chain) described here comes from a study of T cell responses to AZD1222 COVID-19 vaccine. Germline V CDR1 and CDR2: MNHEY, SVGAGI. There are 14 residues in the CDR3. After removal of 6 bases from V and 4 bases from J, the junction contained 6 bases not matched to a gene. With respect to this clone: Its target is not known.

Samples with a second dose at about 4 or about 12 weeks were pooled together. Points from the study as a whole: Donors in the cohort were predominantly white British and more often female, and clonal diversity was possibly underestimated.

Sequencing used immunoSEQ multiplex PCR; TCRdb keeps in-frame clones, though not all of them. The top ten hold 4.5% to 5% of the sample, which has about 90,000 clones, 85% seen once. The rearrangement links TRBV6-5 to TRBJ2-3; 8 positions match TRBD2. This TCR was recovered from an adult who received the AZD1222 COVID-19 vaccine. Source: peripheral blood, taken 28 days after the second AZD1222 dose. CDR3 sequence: CASRISGSADTQYF. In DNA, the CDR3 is TGTGCCAGCAGGATAAGCGGGAGTGCAGATACGCAGTATTTT.